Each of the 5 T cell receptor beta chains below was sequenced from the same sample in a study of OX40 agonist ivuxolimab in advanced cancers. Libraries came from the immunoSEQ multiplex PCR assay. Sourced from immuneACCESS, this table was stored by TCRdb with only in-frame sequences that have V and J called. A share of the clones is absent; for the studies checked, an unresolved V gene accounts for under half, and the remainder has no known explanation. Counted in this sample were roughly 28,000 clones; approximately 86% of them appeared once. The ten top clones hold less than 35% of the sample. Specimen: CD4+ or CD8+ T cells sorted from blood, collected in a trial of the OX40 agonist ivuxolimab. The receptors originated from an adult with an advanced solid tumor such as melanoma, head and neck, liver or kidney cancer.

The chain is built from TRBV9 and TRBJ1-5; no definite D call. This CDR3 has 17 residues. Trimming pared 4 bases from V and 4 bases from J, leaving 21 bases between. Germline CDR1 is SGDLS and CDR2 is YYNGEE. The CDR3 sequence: CASSLEAWSGGNQPQHF. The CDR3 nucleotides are TGTGCCAGCAGCCTTGAAGCTTGGTCAGGTGGTAATCAGCCCCAGCATTTT.

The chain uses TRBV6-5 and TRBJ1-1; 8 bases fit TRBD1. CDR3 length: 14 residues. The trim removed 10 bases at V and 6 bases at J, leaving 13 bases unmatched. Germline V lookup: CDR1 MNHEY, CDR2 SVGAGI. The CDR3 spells CATSFFGQGAEAFF. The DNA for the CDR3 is TGTGCCACTTCGTTTTTCGGACAGGGTGCTGAAGCTTTCTTT.

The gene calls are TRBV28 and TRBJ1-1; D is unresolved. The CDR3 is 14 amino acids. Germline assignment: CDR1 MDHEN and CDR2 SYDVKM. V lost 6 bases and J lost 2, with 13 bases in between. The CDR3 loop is CASSPVVVNTEAFF. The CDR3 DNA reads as TGTGCCAGCAGCCCCGTTGTCGTTAACACTGAAGCTTTCTTT.

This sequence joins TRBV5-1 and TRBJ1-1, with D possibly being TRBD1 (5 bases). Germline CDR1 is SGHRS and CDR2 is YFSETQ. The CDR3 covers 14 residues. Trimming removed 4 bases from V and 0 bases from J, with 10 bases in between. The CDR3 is CASSPGRVNTEAFF. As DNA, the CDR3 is TGCGCCAGCAGCCCCGGCAGGGTGAACACTGAAGCTTTCTTT.

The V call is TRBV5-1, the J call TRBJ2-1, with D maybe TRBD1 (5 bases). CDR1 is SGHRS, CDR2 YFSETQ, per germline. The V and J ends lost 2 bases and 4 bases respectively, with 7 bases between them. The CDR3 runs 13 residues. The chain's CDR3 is CASSFDRYNEQFF. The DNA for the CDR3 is TGCGCCAGCAGCTTTGACAGATACAATGAGCAGTTCTTC. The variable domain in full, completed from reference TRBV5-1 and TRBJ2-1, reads KAGVTQTPRYLIKTRGQQVTLSCSPISGHRSVSWYQQTPGQGLQFLFEYFSETQRNKGNFPGRFSGRQFSNSRSEMNVSTLELGDSALYLCASSFDRYNEQFFGPGTRLTVL.